The T cell receptor beta chain under discussion was sequenced for a study of blood T cell repertoires in COVID-19. Here immunoSEQ multiplex PCR was the method, and the copy in TCRdb shows in-frame clones only, minus some. The sample includes around 38,000 clones, around 90% of them seen just once. The sequencing sample was made of peripheral blood. This TCR derives from a man aged 55 to 70 with COVID-19, enrolled during active disease.

CDR3 protein: CASSQLAGDQSGLFF. CDR3 nucleotides: TGTGCCAGCAGTCAGCTAGCGGGAGACCAATCGGGGTTGTTCTTC. The chain combines TRBV28 with TRBJ2-1, with TRBD2 matching 10 bases. The CDR3 is made up of 15 amino acids. Germline CDR1 reads MDHEN; CDR2 reads SYDVKM. The V and J ends lost 5 bases and 15 bases, in that order; junction bases with no gene match: 16.